Following are 13 T cell receptor beta chains from one sample sequenced in a study of T cells in Graves' hyperthyroidism and ophthalmopathy. There were TCR beta CDR3 regions amplified from RNA transcripts. Using the HTBI primer set, a first-round RT-PCR was run on the TCR CDR3. Each CDR3 protein gets one entry after TCRdb re-called the multiplex PCR reads with MiXCR. The sample has 480,000 or so distinct CDR3 sequences, roughly 45% seen once; the top ten hold about two fifths. The sequencing sample was made of peripheral blood or thyroid tissue (not recorded which). These TCRs come from an adult woman with Graves' disease, either hyperthyroidism or ophthalmopathy (not recorded which).

This clonotype was counted a few times. The genes are TRBV24-1 and TRBJ2-7; perhaps TRBD1 as D (5 bases). Germline V gene lookup returns CDR1 KGHDR and CDR2 SFDVKD. The CDR3 has 14 residues. With 7 bases removed from V and 0 bases from J, the gap between germline ends came to 12 bases. In DNA, the CDR3 is TGTGCCACCAGACCCAGGGAAGACTCCTACGAGCAGTACTTC. This codes for CATRPREDSYEQYF.

The rearrangement links TRBV5-1 to TRBJ1-1, with no clear D. Germline V gives CDR1 SGHRS, CDR2 YFSETQ. The CDR3 spans 14 residues. V lost 4 bases and J lost 1, with 11 bases in between. The CDR3 coding sequence is TGCGCCAGCAGCCCTTTGTGGGGGAACACTGAAGCTTTCTTT. This translates into CASSPLWGNTEAFF.

The chain uses TRBV13 and TRBJ1-1, with 9 bases aligning to TRBD1. The J segment lost 8 bases and the V segment lost 5 bases, leaving 12 bases of the junction unmatched. Germline CDR1 and CDR2: PRHDT and FYEKMQ (reference sequence). The CDR3 totals 15 residues. The CDR3 reads CASSTGDRVVTEAFF. CDR3 DNA sequence: TGTGCCAGCAGCACGGGGGACAGGGTGGTCACCGAAGCTTTCTTT.

This chain links TRBV20-1 with TRBJ1-4; D perhaps matches TRBD1 (6 bases). The CDR3 totals 14 residues. The germline V gene has CDR1 DFQATT and CDR2 SNEGSKA (reference sequence). The V end was cut by 2 bases, the J end by 8 bases, with 15 bases between. The chain's CDR3 is CSARKGQLAEKLFF. DNA for the CDR3: TGCAGTGCTAGAAAAGGACAGCTGGCGGAAAAACTGTTTTTT.

CDR3 DNA: TGTGCCATCAGTGAAGGTTCAGCCAACTCCTACGAGCAGTACTTC. Protein sequence: CAISEGSANSYEQYF. V is TRBV10-3 and J is TRBJ2-7; D not certain. Germline loops: CDR1 ENHRY, CDR2 SYGVKD. CDR3 length: 15 amino acids. Trimming left V 3 bases short and J 0 bases short, with 12 bases between.

A few counts support this clonotype. The rearrangement uses TRBV7-9 and TRBJ2-7, with TRBD1 identical over 10 bases. This CDR3 spans 14 amino acids. V shed 5 bases and J 3 bases; nucleotides not matched to a gene: 4. Per germline, CDR1 SEHNR and CDR2 FQNEAQ (reference sequence). The DNA of the CDR3 is TGTGCCAGCAGCCAGGGACAGGGGATCTACGAGCAGTACTTC. This gives the protein CASSQGQGIYEQYF.

The chain has TRBV20-1 and TRBJ2-7; 11 nucleotides line up with TRBD1. The germline gives CDR1 DFQATT, CDR2 SNEGSKA (reference sequence). The CDR3 length is 15 residues. V shed 5 bases, J shed 2 bases, and the junction held 8 bases outside the gene matches. The CDR3 loop is CSAYTRDRGTYEQYF. The CDR3 bases are TGCAGTGCTTATACCCGGGACAGGGGGACCTACGAGCAGTACTTC.

The chain recombines TRBV25-1 with TRBJ1-1; D is perhaps TRBD1 (5 bases). The CDR3 sequence is 13 residues long. Looked up from germline, CDR1 is MGHDK and CDR2 is SYGVNS. Trimming pared 2 bases from V and 4 bases from J, leaving 8 bases between. The DNA for the CDR3 is TGTGCCAGCAGTGAAGAAGGGGTCACTGAAGCTTTCTTT. The encoded protein is CASSEEGVTEAFF. Drawing the rest from reference TRBV25-1 and TRBJ1-1, the complete variable domain is EADIYQTPRYLVIGTGKKITLECSQTMGHDKMYWYQQDPGMELHLIHYSYGVNSTEKGDLSSESTVSRIRTEHFPLTLESARPSHTSQYLCASSEEGVTEAFFGQGTRLTVV.

This chain links TRBV20-1 with TRBJ2-5; unclear D gene. The CDR3 is made up of 15 amino acids. CDR1 DFQATT and CDR2 SNEGSKA come from the germline V gene (reference sequence). V gave up 6 bases and J gave up 4 bases, with 21 bases separating them. CDR3 loop: CSAPRQSGPGETQYF. In DNA, the CDR3 is TGCAGTGCACCTCGCCAGTCTGGGCCTGGAGAGACCCAGTACTTC.

The chain couples TRBV11-2 to TRBJ1-5, with D tentatively TRBD1 (6 bases). Germline-derived CDR1 and CDR2 are SGHAT and FQNNGV. The ends were cut back, 1 base at V and 9 bases at J, with 10 bases in the middle. The CDR3 totals 13 residues. DNA of the CDR3: TGTGCCAGCAGCTTAGGACAGGACTGGCCCCAGCATTTT. Translation gives CASSLGQDWPQHF.

This chain connects TRBV20-1 to TRBJ1-2, with D perhaps matching TRBD1 (6 bases). V gave up 8 bases and J gave up 8 bases, with 21 bases separating them. This CDR3 has 13 amino acids. The V gene's germline CDR1 is DFQATT and CDR2 SNEGSKA (reference sequence). For the CDR3, the DNA is TGCAGTATCCCCGGACAGAGTATCTCCGGCTACACCTTC. Protein product: CSIPGQSISGYTF.

In this sample, this clonotype turned up many times. This chain links TRBV7-2 with TRBJ1-2; the D gene is possibly TRBD1 (5 bases). CDR3 length equals 14 residues. Trimming pared 7 bases from V and 6 bases from J, leaving 18 bases between. Germline CDR1 reads SGHTA; CDR2 reads FQGNSA. The CDR3 DNA sequence: TGTGCCAGCACAAGGGTGGGCAGGGAGCATGGCTACACCTTC. Protein: CASTRVGREHGYTF.

The rearrangement uses TRBV6-5 and TRBJ1-6; D unclear. V lost 1 base to trimming and J lost 9 bases, with 4 bases between them. This CDR3 comprises 12 residues. Germline V lookup: CDR1 MNHEY, CDR2 SVGAGI. CDR3 sequence (DNA): TGTGCCAGCAGTTACTTGGGTTCACCCCTCCACTTT. Encoded protein: CASSYLGSPLHF.